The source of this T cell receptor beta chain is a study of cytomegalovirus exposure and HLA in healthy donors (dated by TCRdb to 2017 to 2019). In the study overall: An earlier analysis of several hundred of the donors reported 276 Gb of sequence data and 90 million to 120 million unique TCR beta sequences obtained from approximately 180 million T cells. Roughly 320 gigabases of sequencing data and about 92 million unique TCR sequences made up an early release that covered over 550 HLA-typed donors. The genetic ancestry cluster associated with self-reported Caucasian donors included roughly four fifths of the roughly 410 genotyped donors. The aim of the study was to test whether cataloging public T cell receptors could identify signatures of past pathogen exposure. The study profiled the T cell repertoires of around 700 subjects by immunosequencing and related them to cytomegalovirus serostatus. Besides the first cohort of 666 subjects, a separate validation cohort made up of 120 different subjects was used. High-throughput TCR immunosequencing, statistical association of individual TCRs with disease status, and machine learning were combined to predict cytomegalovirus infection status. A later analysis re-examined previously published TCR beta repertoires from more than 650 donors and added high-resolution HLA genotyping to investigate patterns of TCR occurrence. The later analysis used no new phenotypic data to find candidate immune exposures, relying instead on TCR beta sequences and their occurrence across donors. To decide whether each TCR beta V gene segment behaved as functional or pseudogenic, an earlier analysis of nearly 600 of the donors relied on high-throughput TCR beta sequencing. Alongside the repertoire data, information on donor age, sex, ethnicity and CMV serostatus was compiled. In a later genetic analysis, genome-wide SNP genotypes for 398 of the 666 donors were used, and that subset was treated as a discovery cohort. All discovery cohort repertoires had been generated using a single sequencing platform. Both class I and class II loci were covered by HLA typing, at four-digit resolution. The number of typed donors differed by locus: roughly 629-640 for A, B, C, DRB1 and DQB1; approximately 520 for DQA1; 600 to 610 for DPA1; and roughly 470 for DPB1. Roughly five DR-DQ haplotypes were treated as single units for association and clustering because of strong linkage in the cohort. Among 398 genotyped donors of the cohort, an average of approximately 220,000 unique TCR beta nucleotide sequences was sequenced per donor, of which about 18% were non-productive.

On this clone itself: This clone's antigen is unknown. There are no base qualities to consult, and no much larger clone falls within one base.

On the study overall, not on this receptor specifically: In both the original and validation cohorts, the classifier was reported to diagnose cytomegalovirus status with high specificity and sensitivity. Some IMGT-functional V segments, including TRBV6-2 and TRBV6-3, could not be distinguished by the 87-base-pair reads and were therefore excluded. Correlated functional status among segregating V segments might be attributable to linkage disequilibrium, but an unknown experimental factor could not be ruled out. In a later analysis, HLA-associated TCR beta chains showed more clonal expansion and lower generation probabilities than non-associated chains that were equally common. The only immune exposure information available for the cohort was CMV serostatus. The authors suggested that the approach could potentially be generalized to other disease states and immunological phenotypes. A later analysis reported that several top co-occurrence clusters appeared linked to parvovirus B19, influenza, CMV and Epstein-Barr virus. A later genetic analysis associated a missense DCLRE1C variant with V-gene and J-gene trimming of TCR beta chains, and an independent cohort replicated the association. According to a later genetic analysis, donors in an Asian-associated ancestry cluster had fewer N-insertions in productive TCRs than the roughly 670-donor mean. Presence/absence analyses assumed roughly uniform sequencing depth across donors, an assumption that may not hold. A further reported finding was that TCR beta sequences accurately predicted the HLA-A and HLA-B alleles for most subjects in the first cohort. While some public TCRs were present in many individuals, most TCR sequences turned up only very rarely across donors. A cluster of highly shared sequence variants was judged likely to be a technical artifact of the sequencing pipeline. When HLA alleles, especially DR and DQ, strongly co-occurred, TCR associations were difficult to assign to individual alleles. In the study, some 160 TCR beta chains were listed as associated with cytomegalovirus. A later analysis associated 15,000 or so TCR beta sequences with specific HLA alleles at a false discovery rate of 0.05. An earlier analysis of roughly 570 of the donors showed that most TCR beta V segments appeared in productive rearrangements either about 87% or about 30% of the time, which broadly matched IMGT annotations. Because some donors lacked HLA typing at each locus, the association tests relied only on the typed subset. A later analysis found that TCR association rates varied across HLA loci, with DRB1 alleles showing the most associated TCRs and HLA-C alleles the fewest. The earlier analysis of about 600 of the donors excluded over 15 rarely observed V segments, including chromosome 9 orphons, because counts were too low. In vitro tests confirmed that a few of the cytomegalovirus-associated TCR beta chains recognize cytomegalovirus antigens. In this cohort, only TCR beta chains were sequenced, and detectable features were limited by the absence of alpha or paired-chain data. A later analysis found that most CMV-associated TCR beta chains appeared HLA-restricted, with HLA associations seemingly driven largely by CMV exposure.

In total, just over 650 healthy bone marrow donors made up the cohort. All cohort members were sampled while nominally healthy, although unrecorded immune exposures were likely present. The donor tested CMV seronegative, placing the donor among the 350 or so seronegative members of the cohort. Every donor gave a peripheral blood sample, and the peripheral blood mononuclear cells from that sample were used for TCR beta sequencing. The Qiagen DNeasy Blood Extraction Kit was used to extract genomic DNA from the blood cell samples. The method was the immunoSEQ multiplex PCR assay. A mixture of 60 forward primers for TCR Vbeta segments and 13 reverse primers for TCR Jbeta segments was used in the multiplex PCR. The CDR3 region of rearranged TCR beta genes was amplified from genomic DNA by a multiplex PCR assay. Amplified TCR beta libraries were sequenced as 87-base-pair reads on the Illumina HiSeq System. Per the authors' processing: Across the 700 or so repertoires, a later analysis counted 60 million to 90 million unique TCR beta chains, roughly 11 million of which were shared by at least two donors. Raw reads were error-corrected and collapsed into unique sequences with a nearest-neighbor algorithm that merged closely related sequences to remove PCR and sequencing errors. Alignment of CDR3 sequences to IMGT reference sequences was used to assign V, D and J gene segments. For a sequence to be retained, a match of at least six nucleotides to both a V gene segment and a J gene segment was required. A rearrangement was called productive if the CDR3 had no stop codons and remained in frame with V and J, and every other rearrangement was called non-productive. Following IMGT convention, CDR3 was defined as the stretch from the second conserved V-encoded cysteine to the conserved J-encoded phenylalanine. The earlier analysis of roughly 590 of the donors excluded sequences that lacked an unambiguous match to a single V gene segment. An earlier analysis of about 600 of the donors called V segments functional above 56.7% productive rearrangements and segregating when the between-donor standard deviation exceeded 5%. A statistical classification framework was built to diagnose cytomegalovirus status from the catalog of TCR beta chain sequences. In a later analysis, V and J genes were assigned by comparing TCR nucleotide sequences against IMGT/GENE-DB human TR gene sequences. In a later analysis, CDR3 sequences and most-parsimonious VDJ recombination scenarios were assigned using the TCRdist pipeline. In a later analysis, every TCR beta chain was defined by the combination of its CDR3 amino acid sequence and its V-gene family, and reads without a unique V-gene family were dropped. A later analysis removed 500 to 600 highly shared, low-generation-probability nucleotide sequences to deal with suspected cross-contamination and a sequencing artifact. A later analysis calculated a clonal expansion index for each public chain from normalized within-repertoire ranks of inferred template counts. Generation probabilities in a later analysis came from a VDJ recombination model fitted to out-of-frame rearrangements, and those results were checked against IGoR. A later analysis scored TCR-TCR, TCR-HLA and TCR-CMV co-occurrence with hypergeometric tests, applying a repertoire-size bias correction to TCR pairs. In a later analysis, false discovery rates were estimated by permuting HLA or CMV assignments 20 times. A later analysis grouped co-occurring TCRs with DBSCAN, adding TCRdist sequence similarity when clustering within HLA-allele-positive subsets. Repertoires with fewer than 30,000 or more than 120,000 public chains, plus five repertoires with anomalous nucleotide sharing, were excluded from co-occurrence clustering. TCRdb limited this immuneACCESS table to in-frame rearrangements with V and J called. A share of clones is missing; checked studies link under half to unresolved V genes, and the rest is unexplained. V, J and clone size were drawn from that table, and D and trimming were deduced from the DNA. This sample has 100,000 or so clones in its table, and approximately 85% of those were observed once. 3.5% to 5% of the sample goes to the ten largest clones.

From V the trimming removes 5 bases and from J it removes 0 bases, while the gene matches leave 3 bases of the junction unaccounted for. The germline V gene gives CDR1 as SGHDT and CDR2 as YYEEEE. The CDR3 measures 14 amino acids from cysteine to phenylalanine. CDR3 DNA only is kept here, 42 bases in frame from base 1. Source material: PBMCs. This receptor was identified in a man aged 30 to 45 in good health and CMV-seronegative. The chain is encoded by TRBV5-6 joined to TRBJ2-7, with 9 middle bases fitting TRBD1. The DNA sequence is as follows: TGTGCCAGCAGGAGGGACAGGGCCTCCTACGAGCAGTACTTC. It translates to CASRRDRASYEQYF.